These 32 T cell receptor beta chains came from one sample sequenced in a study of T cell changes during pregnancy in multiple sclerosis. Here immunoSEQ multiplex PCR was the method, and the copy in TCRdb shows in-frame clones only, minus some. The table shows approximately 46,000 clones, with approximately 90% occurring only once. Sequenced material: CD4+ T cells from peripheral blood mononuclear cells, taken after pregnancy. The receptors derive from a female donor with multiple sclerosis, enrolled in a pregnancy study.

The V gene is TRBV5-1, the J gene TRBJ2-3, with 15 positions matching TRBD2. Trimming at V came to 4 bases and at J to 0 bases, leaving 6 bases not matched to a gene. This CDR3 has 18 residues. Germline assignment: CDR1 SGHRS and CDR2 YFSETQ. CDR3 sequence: CASSPGLAGGGSTDTQYF. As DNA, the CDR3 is TGCGCCAGCAGCCCAGGACTAGCGGGAGGGGGGAGCACAGATACGCAGTATTTT.

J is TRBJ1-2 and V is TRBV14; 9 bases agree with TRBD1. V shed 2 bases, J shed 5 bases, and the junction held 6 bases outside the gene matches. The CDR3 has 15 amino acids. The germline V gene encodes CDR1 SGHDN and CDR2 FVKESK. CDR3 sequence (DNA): TGTGCCAGCAGCCAATATTTGGGACAGGGATATGGCTACACCTTC. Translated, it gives CASSQYLGQGYGYTF.

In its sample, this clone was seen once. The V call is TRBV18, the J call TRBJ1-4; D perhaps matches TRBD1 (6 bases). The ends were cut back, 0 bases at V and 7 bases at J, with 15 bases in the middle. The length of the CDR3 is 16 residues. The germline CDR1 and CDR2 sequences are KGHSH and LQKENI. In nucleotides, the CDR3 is TGTGCCAGCTCACCACCGGGGGCAGAACGCAGTGAAAAACTGTTTTTT. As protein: CASSPPGAERSEKLFF.

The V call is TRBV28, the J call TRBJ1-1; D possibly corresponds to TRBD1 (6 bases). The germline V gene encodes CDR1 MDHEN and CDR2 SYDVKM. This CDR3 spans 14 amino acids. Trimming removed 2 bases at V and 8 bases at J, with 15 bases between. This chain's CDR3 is CASSLGGALTEAFF. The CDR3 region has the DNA TGTGCCAGCAGTTTAGGGGGGGCGCTAACCGAAGCTTTCTTT.

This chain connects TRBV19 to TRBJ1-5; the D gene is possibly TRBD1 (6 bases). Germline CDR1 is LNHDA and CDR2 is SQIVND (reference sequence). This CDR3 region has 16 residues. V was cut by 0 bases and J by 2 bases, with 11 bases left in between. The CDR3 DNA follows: TGTGCCAGTAGTATAGAGACCGCAGGGGGCAATCAGCCCCAGCATTTT. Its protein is CASSIETAGGNQPQHF.

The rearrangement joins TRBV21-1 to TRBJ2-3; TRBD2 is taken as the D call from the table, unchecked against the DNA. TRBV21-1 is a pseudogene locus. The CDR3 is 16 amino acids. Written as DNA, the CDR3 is TGTGCCTCCCCCAAAGGGTTACTAGCGGGCACAGATACGCAGTATTTT. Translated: CASPKGLLAGTDTQYF.

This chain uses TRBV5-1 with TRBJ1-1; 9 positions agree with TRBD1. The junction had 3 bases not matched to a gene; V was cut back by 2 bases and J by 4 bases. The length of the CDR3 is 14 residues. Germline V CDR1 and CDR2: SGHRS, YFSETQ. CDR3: CASSLTTGGTEAFF. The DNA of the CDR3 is TGCGCCAGCAGCTTAACGACAGGGGGCACTGAAGCTTTCTTT.

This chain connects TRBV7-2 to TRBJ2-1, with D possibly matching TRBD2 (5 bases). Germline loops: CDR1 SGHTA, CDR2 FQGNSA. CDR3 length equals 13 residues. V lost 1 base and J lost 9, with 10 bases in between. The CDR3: CASSLGRRLEQFF. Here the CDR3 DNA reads TGTGCCAGCAGCTTAGGAAGGAGGCTTGAGCAGTTCTTC.

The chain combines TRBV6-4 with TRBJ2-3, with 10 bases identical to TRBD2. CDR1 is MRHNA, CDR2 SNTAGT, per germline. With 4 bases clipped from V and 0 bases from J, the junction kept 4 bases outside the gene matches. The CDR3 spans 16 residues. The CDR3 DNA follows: TGTGCCAGCAGTGCCCAGACTAGCGGGAGCACAGATACGCAGTATTTT. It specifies CASSAQTSGSTDTQYF.

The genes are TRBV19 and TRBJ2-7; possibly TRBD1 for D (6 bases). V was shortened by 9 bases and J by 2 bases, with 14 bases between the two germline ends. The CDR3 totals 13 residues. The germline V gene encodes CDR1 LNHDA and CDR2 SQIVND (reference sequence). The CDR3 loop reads CASSAGTTYEQYF. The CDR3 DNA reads TGTGCCAGCTCAGCCGGGACAACCTACGAGCAGTACTTC.

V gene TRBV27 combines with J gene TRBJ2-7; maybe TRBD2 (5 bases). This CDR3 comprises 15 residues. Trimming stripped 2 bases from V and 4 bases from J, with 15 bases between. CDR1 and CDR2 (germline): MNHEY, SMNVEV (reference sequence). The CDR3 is CASSLPGPGIYEQYF. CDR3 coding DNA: TGTGCCAGCAGTTTACCTGGACCGGGGATTTACGAGCAGTACTTC.

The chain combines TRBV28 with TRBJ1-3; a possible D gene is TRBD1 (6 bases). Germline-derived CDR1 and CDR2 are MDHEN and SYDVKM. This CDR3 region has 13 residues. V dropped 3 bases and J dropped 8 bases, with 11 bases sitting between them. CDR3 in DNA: TGTGCCAGCAGTTTCGGCAGGGGATACACCATATATTTT. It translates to CASSFGRGYTIYF. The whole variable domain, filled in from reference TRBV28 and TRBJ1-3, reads DVKVTQSSRYLVKRTGEKVFLECVQDMDHENMFWYRQDPGLGLRLIYFSYDVKMKEKGDIPEGYSVSREKKERFSLILESASTNQTSMYLCASSFGRGYTIYFGEGSWLTVV.

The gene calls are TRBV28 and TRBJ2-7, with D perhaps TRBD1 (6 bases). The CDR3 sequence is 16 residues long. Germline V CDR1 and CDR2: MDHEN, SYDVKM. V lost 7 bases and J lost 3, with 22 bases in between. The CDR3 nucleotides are TGTGCCAGCACAGAACAGGGTGGACTCTCAAACTACGAGCAGTACTTC. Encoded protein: CASTEQGGLSNYEQYF.

The CDR3 reads CASSLGGEGVEKLFF. The CDR3 DNA reads TGTGCCAGCAGTTTAGGGGGTGAGGGGGTTGAAAAACTGTTTTTT. The chain combines TRBV28 with TRBJ1-4; D may be TRBD1 (6 bases). The CDR3 extends over 15 amino acids. Germline values: CDR1 MDHEN, CDR2 SYDVKM. V was cut by 2 bases and J by 7 bases, with 14 bases left in between.

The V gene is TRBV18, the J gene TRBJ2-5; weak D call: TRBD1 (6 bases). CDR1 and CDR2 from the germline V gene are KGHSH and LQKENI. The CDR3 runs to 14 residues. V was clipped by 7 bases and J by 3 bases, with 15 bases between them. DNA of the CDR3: TGTGCCAGCTTCCAGGGGCAGACTAAAGAGACCCAGTACTTC. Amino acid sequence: CASFQGQTKETQYF.

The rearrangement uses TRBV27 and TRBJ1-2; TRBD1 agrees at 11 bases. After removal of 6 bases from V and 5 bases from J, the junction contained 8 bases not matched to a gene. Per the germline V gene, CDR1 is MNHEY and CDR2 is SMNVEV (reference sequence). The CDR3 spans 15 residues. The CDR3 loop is CASSSTGTGGYGYTF. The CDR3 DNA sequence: TGTGCCAGCAGCTCCACCGGGACAGGGGGATATGGCTACACCTTC.

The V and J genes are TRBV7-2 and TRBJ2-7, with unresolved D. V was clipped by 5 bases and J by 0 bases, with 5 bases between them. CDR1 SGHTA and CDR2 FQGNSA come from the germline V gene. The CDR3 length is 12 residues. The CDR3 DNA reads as TGTGCCAGCAGCCTAAGCTCCTACGAGCAGTACTTC. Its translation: CASSLSSYEQYF.

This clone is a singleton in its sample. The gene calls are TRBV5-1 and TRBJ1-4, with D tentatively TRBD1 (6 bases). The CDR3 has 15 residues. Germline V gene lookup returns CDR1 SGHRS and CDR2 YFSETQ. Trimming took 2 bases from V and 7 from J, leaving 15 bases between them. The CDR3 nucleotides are TGCGCCAGCAGCTTACTACAGGGTCTGGGTGAAAAACTGTTTTTT. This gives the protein CASSLLQGLGEKLFF.

For the CDR3, the DNA is TGTGCCAGCAGTGAAGTGTGGGACAGGGGTAGGGGCTACACCTTC. It codes for CASSEVWDRGRGYTF. The chain recombines TRBV2 with TRBJ1-2; 10 nucleotides match TRBD1. CDR1 is SNHLY and CDR2 is FYNNEI in the germline V gene. After removal of 1 base from V and 8 bases from J, the junction contained 7 bases not matched to a gene. The CDR3 loop spans 15 amino acids.

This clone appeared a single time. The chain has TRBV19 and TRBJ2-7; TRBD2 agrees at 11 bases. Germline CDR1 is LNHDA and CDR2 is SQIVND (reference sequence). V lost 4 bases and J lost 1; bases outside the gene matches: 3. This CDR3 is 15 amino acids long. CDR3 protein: CASSKRLAGSYEQYF. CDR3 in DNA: TGTGCCAGTAGTAAGCGACTAGCGGGATCCTACGAGCAGTACTTC.

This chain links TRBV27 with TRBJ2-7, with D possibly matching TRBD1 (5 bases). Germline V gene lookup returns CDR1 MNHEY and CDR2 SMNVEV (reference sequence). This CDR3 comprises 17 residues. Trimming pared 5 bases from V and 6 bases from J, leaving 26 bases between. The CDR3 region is CASSPTFEQGNHCEQYF. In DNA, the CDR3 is TGTGCCAGCAGTCCTACTTTTGAGCAGGGAAATCATTGCGAGCAGTACTTC.

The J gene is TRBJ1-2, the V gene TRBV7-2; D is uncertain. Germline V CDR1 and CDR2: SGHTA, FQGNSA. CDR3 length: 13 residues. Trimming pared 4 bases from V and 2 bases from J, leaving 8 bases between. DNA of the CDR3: TGTGCCAGCAGCTACCAGGCGAACTATGGCTACACCTTC. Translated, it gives CASSYQANYGYTF.

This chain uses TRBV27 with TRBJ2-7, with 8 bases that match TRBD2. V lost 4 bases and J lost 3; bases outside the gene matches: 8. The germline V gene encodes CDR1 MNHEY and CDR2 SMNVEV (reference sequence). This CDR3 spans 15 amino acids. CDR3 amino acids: CASSSRLAKDYEQYF. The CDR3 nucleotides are TGTGCCAGCAGTTCCCGACTAGCGAAAGACTACGAGCAGTACTTC.

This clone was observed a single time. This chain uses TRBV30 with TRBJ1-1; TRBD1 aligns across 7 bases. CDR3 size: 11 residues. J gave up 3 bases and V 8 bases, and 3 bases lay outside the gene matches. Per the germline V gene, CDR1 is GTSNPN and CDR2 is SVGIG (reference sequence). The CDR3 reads CAGDRDTEAFF. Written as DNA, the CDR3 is TGTGCCGGTGACAGGGACACTGAAGCTTTCTTT. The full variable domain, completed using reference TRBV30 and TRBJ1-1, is SQTIHQWPATLVQPVGSPLSLECTVEGTSNPNLYWYRQAAGRGLQLLFYSVGIGQISSEVPQNLSASRPQDRQFILSSKKLLLSDSGFYLCAGDRDTEAFFGQGTRLTVV.

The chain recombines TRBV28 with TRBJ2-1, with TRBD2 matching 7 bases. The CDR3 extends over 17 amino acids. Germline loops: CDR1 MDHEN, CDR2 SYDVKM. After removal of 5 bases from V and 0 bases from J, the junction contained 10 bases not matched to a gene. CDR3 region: CASSPLAVAGSYNEQFF. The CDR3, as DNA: TGTGCCAGCAGTCCCCTTGCCGTAGCGGGCTCCTACAATGAGCAGTTCTTC.

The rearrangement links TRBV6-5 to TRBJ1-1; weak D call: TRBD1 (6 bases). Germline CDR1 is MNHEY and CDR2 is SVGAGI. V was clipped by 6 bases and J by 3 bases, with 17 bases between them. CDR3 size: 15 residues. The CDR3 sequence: CASRGSGAGDTEAFF. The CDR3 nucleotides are TGTGCCAGCAGGGGTTCGGGGGCGGGGGACACTGAAGCTTTCTTT.

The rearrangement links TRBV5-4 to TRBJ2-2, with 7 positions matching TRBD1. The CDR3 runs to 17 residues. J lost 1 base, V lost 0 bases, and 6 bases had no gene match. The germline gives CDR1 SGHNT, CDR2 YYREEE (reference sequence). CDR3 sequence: CASSLARGSRNTGELFF. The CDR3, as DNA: TGTGCCAGCAGCTTGGCCAGGGGGAGTCGGAACACCGGGGAGCTGTTTTTT. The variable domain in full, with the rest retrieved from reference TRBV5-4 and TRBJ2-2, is ETGVTQSPTHLIKTRGQQVTLRCSSQSGHNTVSWYQQALGQGPQFIFQYYREEENGRGNFPPRFSGLQFPNYSSELNVNALELDDSALYLCASSLARGSRNTGELFFGEGSRLTVL.

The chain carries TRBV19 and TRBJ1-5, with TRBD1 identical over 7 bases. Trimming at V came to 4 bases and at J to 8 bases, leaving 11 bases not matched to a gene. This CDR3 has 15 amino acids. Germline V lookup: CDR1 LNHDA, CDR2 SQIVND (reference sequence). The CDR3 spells CASSTLGQALKPQHF. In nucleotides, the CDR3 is TGTGCCAGTAGTACCCTCGGACAGGCGCTAAAGCCCCAGCATTTT. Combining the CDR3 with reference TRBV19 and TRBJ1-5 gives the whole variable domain DGGITQSPKYLFRKEGQNVTLSCEQNLNHDAMYWYRQDPGQGLRLIYYSQIVNDFQKGDIAEGYSVSREKKESFPLTVTSAQKNPTAFYLCASSTLGQALKPQHFGDGTRLSIL.

The CDR3 spells CASSLMGGDNQPQHF. In DNA form, the CDR3 reads TGCGCCAGCAGCTTGATGGGAGGGGACAATCAGCCCCAGCATTTT. This chain links TRBV5-1 with TRBJ1-5; D is perhaps TRBD1 (5 bases). Trimming took 1 base from V and 3 from J, leaving 11 bases between them. Germline CDR1 is SGHRS and CDR2 is YFSETQ. The CDR3 runs to 15 residues.

CDR3 region: CASSSLGLKDTQYF. The CDR3 nucleotides are TGTGCCAGCAGTTCCTTGGGGCTGAAAGATACGCAGTATTTT. The rearrangement links TRBV27 to TRBJ2-3, with TRBD1 as a possible D gene (5 bases). V was clipped by 4 bases and J by 5 bases, with 13 bases between them. Germline assignment: CDR1 MNHEY and CDR2 SMNVEV (reference sequence). The CDR3 has 14 residues.

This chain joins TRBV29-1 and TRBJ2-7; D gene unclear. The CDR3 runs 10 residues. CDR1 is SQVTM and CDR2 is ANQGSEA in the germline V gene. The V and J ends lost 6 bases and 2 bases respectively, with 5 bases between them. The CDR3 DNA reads TGCAGCGTCGGAGCCTACGAGCAGTACTTC. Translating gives CSVGAYEQYF.

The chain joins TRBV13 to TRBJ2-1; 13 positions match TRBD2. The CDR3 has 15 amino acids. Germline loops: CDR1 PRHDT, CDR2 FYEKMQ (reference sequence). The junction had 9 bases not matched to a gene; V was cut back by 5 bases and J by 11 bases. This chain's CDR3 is CASSPPTSGRPKQFF. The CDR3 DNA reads TGTGCCAGCAGCCCTCCGACTAGCGGGAGGCCCAAGCAGTTCTTC.